The present T cell receptor beta chain was sequenced within a study of shared clonotypes between healthy human individuals. Background on the study: Donors had three CD4 naive, three CD4 memory, two CD8 naive and one CD8 memory plate apiece.

V lost 5 bases to trimming and J lost 7 bases, with 11 bases between them. Germline CDR1 is SEHNR and CDR2 is FQNEAQ (reference sequence). This CDR3 region has 12 residues. Memory CD4+ cells were the fraction left after CD45RA+ naive selection. Each sorted subset replicate got 200 ng genomic DNA, 30,000 or so genomes. This table comes from immunoSEQ multiplex PCR, and its TCRdb copy is limited to in-frame clones, with some not included. The table records some 580,000 clones, roughly 97% of them present only once. Sequences were obtained from naive CD4+ T cells sorted from blood. Subset reported: CD45RA+ positively selected. This sequence originates from a woman in her 30s in good health. This sequence joins TRBV7-9 and TRBJ1-1; no definite D call. The DNA for the CDR3 is TGTGCCAGCAGCCCGACGGAAAATGAAGCTTTCTTT. Translated, it gives CASSPTENEAFF.